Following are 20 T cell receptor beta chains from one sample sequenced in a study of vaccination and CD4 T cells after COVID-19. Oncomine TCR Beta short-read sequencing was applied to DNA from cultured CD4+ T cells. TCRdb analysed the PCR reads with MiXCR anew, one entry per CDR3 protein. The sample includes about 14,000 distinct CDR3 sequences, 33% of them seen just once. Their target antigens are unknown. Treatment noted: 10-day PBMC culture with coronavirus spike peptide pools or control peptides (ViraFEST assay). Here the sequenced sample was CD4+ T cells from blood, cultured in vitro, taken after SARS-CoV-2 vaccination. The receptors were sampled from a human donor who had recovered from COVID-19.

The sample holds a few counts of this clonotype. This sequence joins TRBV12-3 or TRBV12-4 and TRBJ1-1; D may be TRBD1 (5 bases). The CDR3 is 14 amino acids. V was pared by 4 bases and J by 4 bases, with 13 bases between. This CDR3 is CASSSWAGTTEAFF. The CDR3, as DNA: TGTGCCAGCAGTTCCTGGGCAGGGACCACTGAAGCTTTCTTT.

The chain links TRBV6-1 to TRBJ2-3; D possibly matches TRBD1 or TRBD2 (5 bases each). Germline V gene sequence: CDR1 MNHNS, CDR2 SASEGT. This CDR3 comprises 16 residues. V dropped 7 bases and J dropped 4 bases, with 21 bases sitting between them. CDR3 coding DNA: TGTGCCAGCAAGGGGCGCAGGACTGTCACCGCAGATACGCAGTATTTT. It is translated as CASKGRRTVTADTQYF.

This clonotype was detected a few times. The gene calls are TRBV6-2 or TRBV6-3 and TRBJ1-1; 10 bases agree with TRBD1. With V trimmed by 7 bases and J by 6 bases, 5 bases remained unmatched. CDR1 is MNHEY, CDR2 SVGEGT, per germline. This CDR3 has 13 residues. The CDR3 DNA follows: TGTGCCAGCACCCGACAGGGGGCCCCTGAAGCTTTCTTT. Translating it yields CASTRQGAPEAFF.

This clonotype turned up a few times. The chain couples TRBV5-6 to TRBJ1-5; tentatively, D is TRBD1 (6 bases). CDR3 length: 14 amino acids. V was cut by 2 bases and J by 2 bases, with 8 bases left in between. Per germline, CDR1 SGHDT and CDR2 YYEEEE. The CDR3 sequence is CASSFQGRNQPQHF. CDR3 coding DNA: TGTGCCAGCAGCTTTCAGGGGCGCAATCAGCCCCAGCATTTT. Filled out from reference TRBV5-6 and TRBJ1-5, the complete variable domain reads DAGVTQSPTHLIKTRGQQVTLRCSPKSGHDTVSWYQQALGQGPQFIFQYYEEEERQRGNFPDRFSGHQFPNYSSELNVNALLLGDSALYLCASSFQGRNQPQHFGDGTRLSIL.

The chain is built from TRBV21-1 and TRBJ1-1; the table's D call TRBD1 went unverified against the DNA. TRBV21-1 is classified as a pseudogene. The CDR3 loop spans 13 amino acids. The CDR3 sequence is CASRKLRAVEAFF. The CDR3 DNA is TGTGCCAGCAGAAAGCTCAGGGCGGTTGAAGCTTTCTTT.

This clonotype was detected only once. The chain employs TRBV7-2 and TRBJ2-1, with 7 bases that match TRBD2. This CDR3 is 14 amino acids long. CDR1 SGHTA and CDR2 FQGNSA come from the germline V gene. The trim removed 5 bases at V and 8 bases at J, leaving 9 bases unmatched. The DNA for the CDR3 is TGTGCCAGCAGCGGCAGACTAGGGAGGGATGAGCAGTTCTTC. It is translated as CASSGRLGRDEQFF.

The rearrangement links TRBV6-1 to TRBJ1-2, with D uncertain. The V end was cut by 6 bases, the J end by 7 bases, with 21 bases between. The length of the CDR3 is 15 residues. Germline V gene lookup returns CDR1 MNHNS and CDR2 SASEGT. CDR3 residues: CASSLDGTPRGGYTF. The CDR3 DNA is TGTGCCAGCAGCTTGGACGGAACTCCTAGAGGTGGCTACACCTTC.

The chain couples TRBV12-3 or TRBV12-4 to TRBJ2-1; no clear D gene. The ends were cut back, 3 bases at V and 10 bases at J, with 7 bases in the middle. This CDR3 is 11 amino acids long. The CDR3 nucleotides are TGTGCCAGCAGTTTTGGGGTAGAGCAGTTCTTC. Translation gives CASSFGVEQFF.

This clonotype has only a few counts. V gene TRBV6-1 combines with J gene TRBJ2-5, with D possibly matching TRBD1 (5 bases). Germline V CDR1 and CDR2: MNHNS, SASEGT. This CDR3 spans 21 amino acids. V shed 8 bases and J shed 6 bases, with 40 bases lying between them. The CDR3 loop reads CASLERGVSVDPGLGAQTQYF. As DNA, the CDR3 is TGTGCCAGCCTTGAAAGGGGCGTAAGTGTCGACCCAGGTCTTGGGGCCCAGACCCAGTACTTC.

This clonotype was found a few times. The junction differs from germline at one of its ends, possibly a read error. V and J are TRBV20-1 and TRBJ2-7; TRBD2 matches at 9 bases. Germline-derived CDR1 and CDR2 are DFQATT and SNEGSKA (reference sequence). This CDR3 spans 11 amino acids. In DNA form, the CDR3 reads TGCAGTGCTAGAGATGGGCTAGCGGGAACTTTC. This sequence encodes CSARDGLAGTF.

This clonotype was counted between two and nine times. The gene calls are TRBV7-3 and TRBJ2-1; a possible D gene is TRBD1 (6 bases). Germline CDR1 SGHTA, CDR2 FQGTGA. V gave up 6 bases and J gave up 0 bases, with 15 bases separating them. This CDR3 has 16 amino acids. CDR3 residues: CASSQQGVGSYNEQFF. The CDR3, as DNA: TGTGCCAGCAGTCAACAGGGAGTAGGCTCCTACAATGAGCAGTTCTTC.

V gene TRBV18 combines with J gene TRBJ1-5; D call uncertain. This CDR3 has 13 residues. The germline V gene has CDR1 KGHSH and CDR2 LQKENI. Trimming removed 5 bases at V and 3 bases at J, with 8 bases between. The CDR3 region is CASSGSLNQPQHF. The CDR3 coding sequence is TGTGCCAGCTCAGGAAGCCTCAATCAGCCCCAGCATTTT.

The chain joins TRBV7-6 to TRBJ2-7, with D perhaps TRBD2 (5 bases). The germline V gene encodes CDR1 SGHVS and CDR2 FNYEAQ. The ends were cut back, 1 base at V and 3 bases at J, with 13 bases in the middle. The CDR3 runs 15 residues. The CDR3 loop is CASSLGARGLYEQYF. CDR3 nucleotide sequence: TGTGCCAGCAGCTTAGGGGCCCGCGGGCTCTACGAGCAGTACTTC.

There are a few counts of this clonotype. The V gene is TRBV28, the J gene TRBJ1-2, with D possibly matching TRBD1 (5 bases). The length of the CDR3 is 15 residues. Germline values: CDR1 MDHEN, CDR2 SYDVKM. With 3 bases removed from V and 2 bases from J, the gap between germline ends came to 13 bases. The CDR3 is CASSFGALGNYGYTF. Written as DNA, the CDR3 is TGTGCCAGCAGTTTCGGGGCCCTGGGAAACTATGGCTACACCTTC.

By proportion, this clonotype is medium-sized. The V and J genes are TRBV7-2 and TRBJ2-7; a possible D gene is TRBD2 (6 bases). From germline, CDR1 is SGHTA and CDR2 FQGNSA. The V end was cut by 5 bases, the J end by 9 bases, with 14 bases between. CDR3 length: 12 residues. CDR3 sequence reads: CASSQMGLVQYF. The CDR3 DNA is TGTGCCAGCAGCCAAATGGGACTCGTGCAGTACTTC.

The chain's CDR3 is CASSSGQRANYGYTF. CDR3 bases: TGTGCCAGTAGTTCTGGACAGCGAGCTAACTATGGCTACACCTTC. The chain joins TRBV19 to TRBJ1-2, with a weak D call TRBD1 (6 bases). Germline V gene data show CDR1 as LNHDA and CDR2 as SQIVND (reference sequence). V dropped 5 bases and J dropped 0 bases, with 13 bases sitting between them. This CDR3 is built from 15 residues.

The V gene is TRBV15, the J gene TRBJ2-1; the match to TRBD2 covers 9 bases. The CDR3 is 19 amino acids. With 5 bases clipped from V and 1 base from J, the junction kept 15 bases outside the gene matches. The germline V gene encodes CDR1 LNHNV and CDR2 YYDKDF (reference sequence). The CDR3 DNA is TGTGCCACCAGCCCTAGAGGTATAGCGGGAGTAGGGTCCTACAATGAGCAGTTCTTC. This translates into CATSPRGIAGVGSYNEQFF.

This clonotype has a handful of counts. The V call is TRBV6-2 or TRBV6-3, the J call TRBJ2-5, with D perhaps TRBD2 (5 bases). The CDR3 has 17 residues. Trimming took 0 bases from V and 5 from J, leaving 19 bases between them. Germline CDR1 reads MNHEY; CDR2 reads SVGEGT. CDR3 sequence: CASSYSRESGSKETQYF. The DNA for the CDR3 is TGTGCCAGCAGTTACTCTAGAGAGAGTGGGAGCAAGGAGACCCAGTACTTC.

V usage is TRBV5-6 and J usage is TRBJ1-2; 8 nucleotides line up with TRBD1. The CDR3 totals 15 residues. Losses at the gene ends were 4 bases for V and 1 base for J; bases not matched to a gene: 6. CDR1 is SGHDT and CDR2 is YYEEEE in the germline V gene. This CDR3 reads CASSRLTGVNYGYTF. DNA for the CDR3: TGTGCCAGCAGCAGACTGACAGGGGTTAACTATGGCTACACCTTC. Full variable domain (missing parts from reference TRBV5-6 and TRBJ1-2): DAGVTQSPTHLIKTRGQQVTLRCSPKSGHDTVSWYQQALGQGPQFIFQYYEEEERQRGNFPDRFSGHQFPNYSSELNVNALLLGDSALYLCASSRLTGVNYGYTFGSGTRLTVV.

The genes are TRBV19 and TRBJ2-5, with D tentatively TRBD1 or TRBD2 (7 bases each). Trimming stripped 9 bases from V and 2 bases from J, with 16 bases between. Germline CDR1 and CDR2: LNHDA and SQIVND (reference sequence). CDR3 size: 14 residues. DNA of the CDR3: TGTGCCAGCCGGGGAGGGACAGCTCAAGAGACCCAGTACTTC. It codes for CASRGGTAQETQYF.